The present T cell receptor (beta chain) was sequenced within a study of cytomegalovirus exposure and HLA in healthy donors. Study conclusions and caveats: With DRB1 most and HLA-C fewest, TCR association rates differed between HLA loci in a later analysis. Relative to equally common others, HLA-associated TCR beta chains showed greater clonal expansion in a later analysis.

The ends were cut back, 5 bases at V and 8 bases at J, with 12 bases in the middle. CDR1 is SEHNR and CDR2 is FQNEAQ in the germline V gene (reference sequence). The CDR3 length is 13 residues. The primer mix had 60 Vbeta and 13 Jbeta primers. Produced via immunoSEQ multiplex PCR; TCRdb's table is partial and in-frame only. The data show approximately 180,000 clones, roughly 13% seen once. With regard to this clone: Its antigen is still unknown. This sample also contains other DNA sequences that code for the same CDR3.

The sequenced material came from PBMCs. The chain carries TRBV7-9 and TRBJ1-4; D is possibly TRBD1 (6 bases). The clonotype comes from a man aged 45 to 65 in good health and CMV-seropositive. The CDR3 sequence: CASSPRDREKLFF. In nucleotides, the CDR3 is TGTGCCAGCAGCCCACGAGACAGGGAAAAACTGTTTTTT.